The clone carrying this TCR beta chain was found a few times. As yet, its antigen is unknown. These data come from a study of T cell repertoires in cytomegalovirus infection. Across the study: Researchers turned to recently identified HLA-C-restricted CMV epitopes as well as well-studied HLA-B-restricted ones. Indications of both CMV infection and matching HLA type were provided by public TCR beta signatures. Study observations and caveats: Dominant in the ex vivo response were TCR beta clonotypes restricted by HLA-C and specific for CMV.

V lost 2 bases, J lost 6 bases, and 7 bases lay in between. The CDR3 is 13 amino acids. Germline V lookup: CDR1 MNHEY, CDR2 SMNVEV (reference sequence). MiXCR, applied by TCRdb to the reads, yields one record per CDR3 protein. Of about 100,000 distinct CDR3 sequences listed, 25% to 30% are singletons. This chain joins TRBV27 and TRBJ2-2, with D possibly being TRBD1 (5 bases). The TCR comes from a human donor in good health (CMV status not recorded). Some clones in this sample may be carry-over from other donors' samples. The sample here was CD8+ T cells from cultured PBMCs, taken from culture after CMV antigen stimulation. CDR3 DNA: TGTGCCAGCAGTTTAGGGGCGGCCGGGGAGCTGTTTTTT. Protein product: CASSLGAAGELFF.